Listed below are T cell receptor beta chains from one sample, sequenced in a study of CD8 T cells in Susac syndrome. TCRdb redid the calling of the immunoSEQ multiplex PCR reads with MiXCR, one entry per CDR3 protein. There are tens of thousands of distinct CDR3 sequences in the sample; 85% to 95% occur only once, and 0.35% to 0.4% lies in the top ten. The sample was CD8+ T cells from PBMCs. These TCRs come from a human donor with multiple sclerosis. Both conserved end residues are part of each CDR3. Each record gives: J gene, V gene, clone size, D gene, CDR3 protein, CDR3 DNA. D genes are given only for firm matches. The size of a clone is reported for some rows only, either as once, few or many, or as a class for expanded clones.

J: TRBJ2-7; V: TRBV2; size: -; D: -; CDR3: CASSEAMSLQGVVDEQYF; DNA: TGTGCCAGCAGTGAAGCGATGTCACTACAGGGTGTAGTCGACGAGCAGTACTTC
J: TRBJ2-6; V: TRBV2; size: -; D: TRBD1; CDR3: CASSATGVGANVLTF; DNA: TGTGCCAGCAGTGCAACAGGGGTAGGGGCCAACGTCCTGACTTTC
J: TRBJ2-1; V: TRBV7-9; size: few; D: -; CDR3: CASSFWVNDEQFF; DNA: TGTGCCAGCAGCTTTTGGGTTAACGATGAGCAGTTCTTC
J: TRBJ2-5; V: TRBV29-1; size: once; D: -; CDR3: CSVEEWDGSQVETQYF; DNA: TGCAGCGTTGAAGAATGGGACGGGAGTCAGGTGGAGACCCAGTACTTC
J: TRBJ2-1; V: TRBV6-2/TRBV6-3; size: -; D: -; CDR3: CASGPDGNEQFF; DNA: TGTGCCAGCGGTCCGGACGGCAATGAGCAGTTCTTC
J: TRBJ2-6; V: TRBV6-5; size: -; D: -; CDR3: CASSYSRSGANVLTF; DNA: TGTGCCAGCAGTTACTCCCGCTCTGGGGCCAACGTCCTGACTTTC
J: TRBJ1-2; V: TRBV7-6; size: -; D: -; CDR3: CASSLTEGGYGYTF; DNA: TGTGCCAGCAGCTTAACCGAGGGCGGCTATGGCTACACCTTC
J: TRBJ2-5; V: TRBV12-3/TRBV12-4; size: once; D: -; CDR3: CASSFSPTQYF; DNA: TGTGCCAGCAGTTTTAGTCCGACCCAGTACTTC
J: TRBJ2-1; V: TRBV30; size: once; D: TRBD2; CDR3: CAWEREGYNEQFF; DNA: TGTGCCTGGGAGCGGGAAGGTTACAATGAGCAGTTCTTC
J: TRBJ2-1; V: TRBV9; size: -; D: -; CDR3: CASSVGVGDNEQFF; DNA: TGTGCCAGCAGCGTGGGAGTGGGGGACAATGAGCAGTTCTTC
J: TRBJ2-7; V: TRBV27; size: -; D: -; CDR3: CASMGPGLVEQYF; DNA: TGTGCCAGCATGGGGCCCGGCCTTGTCGAGCAGTACTTC
J: TRBJ2-3; V: TRBV6-1; size: -; D: TRBD2; CDR3: CASSPDLAGGSDTQYF; DNA: TGTGCCAGCAGTCCCGACCTAGCGGGAGGTTCAGATACGCAGTATTTT
J: TRBJ2-1; V: TRBV12-3/TRBV12-4; size: -; D: TRBD2; CDR3: CASSAPSGNLNEQFF; DNA: TGTGCCAGCAGTGCGCCTAGCGGGAATCTCAATGAGCAGTTCTTC
J: TRBJ2-1; V: TRBV9; size: -; D: TRBD1; CDR3: CASSVDRGPYNEQFF; DNA: TGTGCCAGCAGCGTTGACAGGGGGCCATACAATGAGCAGTTCTTC
J: TRBJ1-1; V: TRBV6-5; size: -; D: TRBD1; CDR3: CASSRTGGGTEAFF; DNA: TGTGCCAGCAGTAGGACAGGGGGCGGAACTGAAGCTTTCTTT
J: TRBJ1-2; V: TRBV19; size: -; D: -; CDR3: CASSAGANYGYTF; DNA: TGTGCCAGTTCCGCCGGAGCCAACTATGGCTACACCTTC
J: TRBJ2-1; V: TRBV4-3; size: -; D: TRBD2; CDR3: CASSQEVLAGGNEQFF; DNA: TGCGCCAGCAGCCAAGAAGTGCTAGCGGGGGGGAATGAGCAGTTCTTC
J: TRBJ1-2; V: TRBV5-6; size: -; D: TRBD1; CDR3: CASSLNRGFDGYTF; DNA: TGTGCCAGCAGCTTGAACAGGGGATTCGATGGCTACACCTTC
J: TRBJ2-5; V: TRBV6-1; size: few; D: TRBD2; CDR3: CASTRLAMGETQYF; DNA: TGTGCCAGCACTAGACTAGCGATGGGAGAGACCCAGTACTTC
J: TRBJ2-5; V: TRBV5-1; size: -; D: -; CDR3: CASSFWGEQETQYF; DNA: TGCGCCAGCAGCTTCTGGGGGGAACAAGAGACCCAGTACTTC
J: TRBJ1-2; V: TRBV6-6; size: -; D: TRBD1; CDR3: CASSYAGTGHYGYTF; DNA: TGTGCCAGCAGTTACGCCGGGACAGGGCACTATGGCTACACCTTC
J: TRBJ2-4; V: TRBV7-9; size: -; D: -; CDR3: CASSLVTGKNIQYF; DNA: TGTGCCAGCAGCTTGGTGACTGGGAAAAACATTCAGTACTTC